Given below is one TCR beta chain in context. The data belong to a study of T cell changes during pregnancy in multiple sclerosis. The germline V gene has CDR1 LNHDA and CDR2 SQIVND (reference sequence). This CDR3 has 13 amino acids. The V and J ends lost 3 bases and 1 base respectively, with 7 bases between them. Measured with immunoSEQ multiplex PCR; TCRdb has only the in-frame clones, and not every one. The sample shows 99,000 or so clones, 85% to 95% of them seen only once. The V call is TRBV19, the J call TRBJ2-7; tentative D call: TRBD2 (6 bases). The TCR sequence derives from a female donor with multiple sclerosis, enrolled in a pregnancy study. Specimen: peripheral blood, collected after pregnancy. The CDR3 spells CASSMGTSYEQYF. The DNA of the CDR3 is TGTGCCAGTAGTATGGGGACTTCCTACGAGCAGTACTTC. Drawing the rest from reference TRBV19 and TRBJ2-7, the complete variable domain is DGGITQSPKYLFRKEGQNVTLSCEQNLNHDAMYWYRQDPGQGLRLIYYSQIVNDFQKGDIAEGYSVSREKKESFPLTVTSAQKNPTAFYLCASSMGTSYEQYFGPGTRLTVT.